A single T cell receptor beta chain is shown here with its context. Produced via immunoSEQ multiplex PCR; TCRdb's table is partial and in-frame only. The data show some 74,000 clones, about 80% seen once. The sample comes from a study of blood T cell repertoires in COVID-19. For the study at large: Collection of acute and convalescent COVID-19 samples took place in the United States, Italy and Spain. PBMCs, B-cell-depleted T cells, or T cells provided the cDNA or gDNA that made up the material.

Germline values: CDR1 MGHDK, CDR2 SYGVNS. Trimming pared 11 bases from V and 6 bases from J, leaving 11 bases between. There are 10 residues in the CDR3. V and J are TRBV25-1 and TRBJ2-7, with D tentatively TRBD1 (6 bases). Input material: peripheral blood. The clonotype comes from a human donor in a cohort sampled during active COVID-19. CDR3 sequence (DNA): TGTGCCTACAGGGCGGGCGAGCAGTACTTC. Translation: CAYRAGEQYF.